The present entry profiles one T cell receptor (beta chain) with its context. Its antigen is not identified. The CDR3 totals 12 residues. V was clipped by 7 bases and J by 6 bases; unmatched bases: 3. Germline V CDR1 and CDR2: ENHRY, SYGVKD. Produced via immunoSEQ multiplex PCR; TCRdb's table is partial and in-frame only. This repertoire shows approximately 30,000 clones, about 81% found once; its top ten account for more than 6.5%. These data originate in a study of somatic mutations in cytotoxic T cells in rheumatoid arthritis. Study observations and caveats: With advancing age, CD8+ clonality climbed in rheumatoid arthritis patients but did not rise in healthy controls. The study found no significant difference in CD8+ T-cell clonality between rheumatoid arthritis patients and age-matched healthy controls.

The sample consisted of CD8+ T cells sorted from blood. The chain combines TRBV10-3 with TRBJ1-3; 7 bases align to TRBD1. The TCR originated in an adult with rheumatoid arthritis. CDR3: CAIKTGKNTIYF. DNA for the CDR3: TGTGCCATCAAGACAGGGAAAAACACCATATATTTT.